The clone carrying this T cell receptor beta chain was recorded many times. Its target is not known. The team produced cDNA through 5'RACE using 10-nucleotide random UMIs. TCRdb reprocessed the 5' RACE reads with MiXCR, giving one entry per CDR3 protein. The data hold roughly 80,000 distinct CDR3 sequences, with approximately 9.4% observed a single time. Germline-derived CDR1 and CDR2 are DFQATT and SNEGSKA (reference sequence). The CDR3 runs to 15 residues. Trimming removed 2 bases from V and 6 bases from J; junction bases left unmatched: 9. This sample was taken from a study of neurological immune-mediated disorders. Study outcomes and limitations: Across subjects, expanded clones had no CDR3 amino acid sequences in common, pointing to private repertoires in all groups.

The healthy controls volunteered at a blood bank in Maryland, USA. The source material was PBMCs. This TCR derives from a middle-aged man in good health. The chain recombines TRBV20-1 with TRBJ2-1; 8 nucleotides agree with TRBD2. The CDR3 reads CSARSGVAGSNEQFF. DNA of the CDR3: TGCAGTGCTAGATCGGGGGTAGCGGGAAGCAATGAGCAGTTCTTC.